A single sample is the source of the 23 T cell receptor beta chains below, sequenced in a study of CD8 T cells in ankylosing spondylitis. Overall study findings and caveats: In ankylosing spondylitis blood, a motif of roughly 8 highly homologous TCR beta variants appeared characteristic.

These receptors are not linked to any known antigen. Using its own MiXCR run on the 5' RACE reads, TCRdb lists one record per CDR3 protein. Of about 540,000 distinct CDR3 sequences in the sample, 10% to 15% were seen once. The sequenced sample consisted of blood, either unsorted or a sorted T cell fraction (not recorded which). The receptors shown here come from a male donor with ankylosing spondylitis.

The DNA of the CDR3 is TGTGCCAGCAGGGCCCCTCCTGACAGAAACACCGGGGAGCTGTTTTTT. The encoded protein is CASRAPPDRNTGELFF. J is TRBJ2-2 and V is TRBV6-1; the D gene is possibly TRBD1 (5 bases). V shed 6 bases and J shed 2 bases, with 16 bases lying between them. CDR3 length equals 16 residues. The germline V gene has CDR1 MNHNS and CDR2 SASEGT.

CDR3 DNA sequence: TGTGCCAGCAGTCCACATGGAAACAGGAACACAGATACGCAGTATTTT. Translating it yields CASSPHGNRNTDTQYF. The rearrangement uses TRBV6-1 and TRBJ2-3; perhaps TRBD1 as D (5 bases). The germline CDR1 and CDR2 sequences are MNHNS and SASEGT. The CDR3 length is 16 residues. V was pared by 5 bases and J by 2 bases, with 17 bases between.

This clonotype was seen a handful of times. The V gene is TRBV20-1, the J gene TRBJ2-5; D may be TRBD2 (6 bases). CDR1 is DFQATT, CDR2 SNEGSKA, per germline (reference sequence). The V gene lost 7 bases and the J gene lost 5 bases, with 14 bases spanning the gap. The CDR3 runs 12 residues. The CDR3 here is CSVIGSFETQYF. The CDR3 bases are TGCAGTGTAATCGGGAGTTTTGAGACCCAGTACTTC.

This clonotype was counted many times. The V and J genes are TRBV7-9 and TRBJ2-1; D gene unclear. V was shortened by 4 bases and J by 2 bases, with 3 bases between the two germline ends. Germline V gives CDR1 SEHNR, CDR2 FQNEAQ (reference sequence). CDR3 length: 12 residues. As DNA, the CDR3 is TGTGCCAGCAGCTCCCCCTACAATGAGCAGTTCTTC. Protein: CASSSPYNEQFF.

This clonotype has just a few counts. The chain has TRBV5-1 and TRBJ2-7, with 11 bases matching TRBD2. Germline V CDR1 and CDR2: SGHRS, YFSETQ. The CDR3 spans 15 residues. The V and J ends lost 5 bases and 2 bases, in that order; junction bases with no gene match: 6. The CDR3 DNA follows: TGCGCCAGCAGTCGGACTAGCGGGTTGACCTACGAGCAGTACTTC. Translated: CASSRTSGLTYEQYF.

The gene calls are TRBV9 and TRBJ2-3; 7 bases map to TRBD1. This CDR3 region has 17 residues. CDR1 and CDR2 from the germline V gene are SGDLS and YYNGEE. J was trimmed by 2 bases and V by 4 bases; bases with no gene match: 13. This CDR3 reads CASSPAWGTVLTDTQYF. The CDR3 DNA reads as TGTGCCAGCAGCCCGGCCTGGGGGACAGTCCTCACAGATACGCAGTATTTT.

The J gene is TRBJ1-2, the V gene TRBV20-1; maybe TRBD1 (5 bases). The germline gives CDR1 DFQATT, CDR2 SNEGSKA (reference sequence). Trimming left V 6 bases short and J 7 bases short, with 21 bases between. The CDR3 runs 14 residues. The CDR3, as DNA: TGCAGTGCAACCCATGGGGGGATGTCTAGTGGCTACACCTTC. Its translation is CSATHGGMSSGYTF.

This clonotype appeared a few times. This chain uses TRBV7-2 with TRBJ2-5; D is unresolved. CDR1 SGHTA and CDR2 FQGNSA come from the germline V gene. Trimming removed 3 bases at V and 0 bases at J, with 8 bases between. This CDR3 contains 14 residues. CDR3 bases: TGTGCCAGCAGCTTTGACTCCAACCAAGAGACCCAGTACTTC. Its protein is CASSFDSNQETQYF.

This clonotype showed up just a few times. This chain links TRBV7-2 with TRBJ1-2; D perhaps matches TRBD1 (5 bases). The CDR3 extends over 14 amino acids. V lost 5 bases and J 3 bases, leaving 13 bases between the germline ends. Germline CDR1 SGHTA, CDR2 FQGNSA. The DNA of the CDR3 is TGTGCCAGCAGCCCCAGGGAGGGTTACTATGGCTACACCTTC. Translating it yields CASSPREGYYGYTF.

The chain couples TRBV11-3 to TRBJ2-2; 10 nucleotides match TRBD1. CDR1 and CDR2 from the germline V gene are SGHNT and YENEEA. The CDR3 has 15 residues. After removal of 5 bases from V and 7 bases from J, the junction contained 7 bases not matched to a gene. DNA of the CDR3: TGTGCCAGCAGCCTGGGACAGGGGATGGGCGGGGAGCTGTTTTTT. The encoded protein is CASSLGQGMGGELFF.

This clonotype was detected only a few times. The chain employs TRBV5-1 and TRBJ2-7; D remains ambiguous. Germline CDR1 and CDR2: SGHRS and YFSETQ. V lost 0 bases to trimming and J lost 7 bases, with 23 bases between them. CDR3 length: 17 amino acids. CDR3 bases: TGCGCCAGCAGCTTGGTCGCCTGGGCAGCCCGATTGAGGGAGCAGTACGTC. Translating it yields CASSLVAWAARLREQYV.

Remarks on this clonotype: A read error is possible here, since a much larger clone lies one base away. The chain couples TRBV7-2 to TRBJ2-1; D gene ambiguous. CDR1 SGHTA and CDR2 FQGNSA come from the germline V gene. V was cut by 5 bases and J by 2 bases, with 7 bases left in between. The CDR3 consists of 13 residues. The CDR3 region is CASSPTAYNEQFF. As DNA, the CDR3 is TGTGCCAGCAGCCCAACAGCCTACAATGAGCAGTTCTTC.

This clonotype was found many times. The rearrangement uses TRBV5-1 and TRBJ2-7, with 9 nucleotides matching TRBD1. Germline CDR1 SGHRS, CDR2 YFSETQ. V lost 6 bases to trimming and J lost 4 bases; unmatched junction nucleotides: 8. There are 14 residues in the CDR3. The CDR3 nucleotides read TGCGCCAGCAAGGTACAGGGGGCCGGGTACGAGCAGTACTTC. Translation: CASKVQGAGYEQYF.

The rearrangement uses TRBV24-1 and TRBJ2-6; no clear D gene. Germline CDR1 is KGHDR and CDR2 is SFDVKD. This CDR3 is built from 17 residues. V shed 3 bases and J shed 0 bases, with 11 bases lying between them. The CDR3 nucleotides are TGTGCCACCAGTGATGATAAAGTTAGCTCTGGGGCCAACGTCCTGACTTTC. Its translation is CATSDDKVSSGANVLTF.

This clonotype was observed a handful of times. V gene TRBV5-1 combines with J gene TRBJ2-3; possibly TRBD2 for D (7 bases). Trimming pared 0 bases from V and 1 base from J, leaving 15 bases between. CDR1 and CDR2 from the germline V gene are SGHRS and YFSETQ. The CDR3 runs to 17 residues. CDR3: CASSLAAGAGRTDTQYF. The CDR3, as DNA: TGCGCCAGCAGCTTGGCCGCGGGGGCGGGACGCACAGATACGCAGTATTTT.

This clonotype came up many times. The chain joins TRBV20-1 to TRBJ2-4, with 7 bases lining up with TRBD2. With V trimmed by 3 bases and J by 3 bases, 5 bases remained unmatched. Germline V gene sequence: CDR1 DFQATT, CDR2 SNEGSKA (reference sequence). This CDR3 is built from 14 residues. The CDR3 protein is CSARMGGNKNIQYF. The CDR3 DNA reads as TGCAGTGCTAGGATGGGGGGGAACAAAAACATTCAGTACTTC.

This clonotype turned up a few times. This chain uses TRBV20-1 with TRBJ2-3, with TRBD2 as a possible D gene (6 bases). Germline V gene lookup returns CDR1 DFQATT and CDR2 SNEGSKA (reference sequence). The CDR3 covers 13 residues. CDR3 bases: TGCACCCCGAGTAGCGGTACCACAGATACGCAGTATTTT. Amino acids: CTPSSGTTDTQYF.

This clonotype was recorded a few times. The chain carries TRBV27 and TRBJ2-1; D might be TRBD2 (5 bases). CDR1 is MNHEY and CDR2 is SMNVEV in the germline V gene (reference sequence). V was trimmed by 3 bases and J by 11 bases, leaving 11 bases between them. This CDR3 spans 12 amino acids. CDR3: CASSFAEGQQFF. DNA for the CDR3: TGTGCCAGCAGTTTCGCCGAGGGCCAGCAGTTCTTC.

The rearrangement links TRBV5-1 to TRBJ2-1; perhaps TRBD1 as D (5 bases). The CDR3 sequence is 13 residues long. In germline, CDR1 is SGHRS, CDR2 YFSETQ. Trimming shortened V by 4 bases and J by 5 bases, and 10 bases separated the two germline ends. CDR3 protein: CASSVPRDNEQFF. The CDR3 DNA reads as TGCGCCAGCAGCGTTCCCAGGGACAATGAGCAGTTCTTC.

V usage is TRBV18 and J usage is TRBJ1-4; D uncertain. The CDR3 is made up of 12 amino acids. Per the germline V gene, CDR1 is KGHSH and CDR2 is LQKENI. V was pared by 7 bases and J by 8 bases, with 11 bases between. The CDR3 nucleotides read TGTGCCAGCTTCGACGCCCACGAAAAACTGTTTTTT. This gives the protein CASFDAHEKLFF.

The table lists this clonotype with a few counts. This chain connects TRBV28 to TRBJ2-7; D remains ambiguous. Trimming stripped 6 bases from V and 2 bases from J, with 11 bases between. CDR3 length equals 13 residues. CDR1 is MDHEN and CDR2 is SYDVKM in the germline V gene. This CDR3 is CASRGRGPYEQYF. CDR3 nucleotides: TGTGCCAGCAGGGGCCGAGGACCCTACGAGCAGTACTTC.

This clonotype was detected only a few times. CDR3 sequence reads: CSARDGTSGWYTQYF. CDR3 sequence (DNA): TGCAGTGCTAGAGACGGGACTAGCGGGTGGTATACGCAGTATTTT. The chain is built from TRBV20-1 and TRBJ2-3; 12 bases align to TRBD2. The CDR3 sequence is 15 residues long. Germline assignment: CDR1 DFQATT and CDR2 SNEGSKA (reference sequence). Losses at the gene ends were 0 bases for V and 7 bases for J; bases not matched to a gene: 5.

The chain joins TRBV5-1 to TRBJ1-2, with no clear D. The V end was cut by 5 bases, the J end by 4 bases, with 21 bases between. CDR3 size: 16 residues. Germline values: CDR1 SGHRS, CDR2 YFSETQ. DNA for the CDR3: TGCGCCAGCAGTCCCACTGGCCAAGAAGGTTCCTATGGCTACACCTTC. As protein: CASSPTGQEGSYGYTF.